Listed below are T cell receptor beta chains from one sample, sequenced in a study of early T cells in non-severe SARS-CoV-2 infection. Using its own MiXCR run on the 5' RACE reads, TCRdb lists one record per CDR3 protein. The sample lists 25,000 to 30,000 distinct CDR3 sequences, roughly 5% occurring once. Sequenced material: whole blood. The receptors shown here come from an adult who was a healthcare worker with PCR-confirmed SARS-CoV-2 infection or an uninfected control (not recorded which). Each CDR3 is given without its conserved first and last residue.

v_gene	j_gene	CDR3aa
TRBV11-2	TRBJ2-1	ASRGLAGGRGDNEQF
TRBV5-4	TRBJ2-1	ASSRPTSVGEQF
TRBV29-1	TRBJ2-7	SAGQGSSYEQY
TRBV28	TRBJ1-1	ASATGGTEAF
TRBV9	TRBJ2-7	ASSVDDRALSEQY
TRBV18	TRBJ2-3	ASSAFAGATDTQY
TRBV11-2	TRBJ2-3	ASSLDGTGASTDTQY
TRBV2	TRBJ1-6	ASRGDGLAPLH
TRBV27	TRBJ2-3	ASSTLTDTQY
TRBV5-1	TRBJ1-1	ASSIRTGANTEAF
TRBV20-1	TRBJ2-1	SAPQLREQF
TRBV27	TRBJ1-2	ASSTGRGWIYGYT
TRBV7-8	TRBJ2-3	ASSPRTGGGTDTQY
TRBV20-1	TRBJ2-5	SARLAGGFWETQY
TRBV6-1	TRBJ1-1	ASSEQGTEAF
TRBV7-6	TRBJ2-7	ASSLAGLAGSYEQY
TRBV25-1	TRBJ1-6	ASSEGDPQRSPLH
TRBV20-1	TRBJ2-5	SAGTSGMEGSEETQY
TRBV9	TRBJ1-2	ASSQTGEYGYT
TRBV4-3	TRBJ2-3	ASSQGQIPDTQY
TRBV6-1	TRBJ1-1	ASRGRRTEAF
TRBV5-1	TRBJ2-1	ASSPLEWPSSYNEQF
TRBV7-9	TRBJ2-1	ASSPGGAGSSYNEQF
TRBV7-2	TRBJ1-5	ASSLSGNQPQH
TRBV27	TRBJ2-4	ASSLGGTSAKNIQY
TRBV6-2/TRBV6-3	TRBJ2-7	ASSYPLVYEQY
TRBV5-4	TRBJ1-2	ASSLQDRRDYGYT
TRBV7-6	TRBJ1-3	ASSQRGGRGTASSGNTIY
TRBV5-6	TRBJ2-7	ASSLTGGLGEQY
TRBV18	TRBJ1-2	ASSQFRDSYGYT
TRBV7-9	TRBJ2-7	ASSPKADYEQY
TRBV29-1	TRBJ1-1	SVETPRHPEAF
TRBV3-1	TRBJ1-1	ASSQADRARTEAF
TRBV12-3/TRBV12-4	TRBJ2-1	ASRVRTASSYNEQF
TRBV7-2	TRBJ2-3	ASSLAPGQDQY
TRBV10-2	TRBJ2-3	ASRRLAGGPIDTQY
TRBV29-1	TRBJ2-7	SAWDRPYEQY
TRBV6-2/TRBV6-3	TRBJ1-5	ASSVTGLNQPQH
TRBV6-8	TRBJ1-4	ASSHTGTNEKLF
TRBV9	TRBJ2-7	ASSVVRDRTRRSTEYEQY
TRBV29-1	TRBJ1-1	SVAGRLNTEAF
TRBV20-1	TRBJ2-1	SARDVGVEQF
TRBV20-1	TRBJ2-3	SAPSGQGLSTDTQY
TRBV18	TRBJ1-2	ASSPQSGNYGYT